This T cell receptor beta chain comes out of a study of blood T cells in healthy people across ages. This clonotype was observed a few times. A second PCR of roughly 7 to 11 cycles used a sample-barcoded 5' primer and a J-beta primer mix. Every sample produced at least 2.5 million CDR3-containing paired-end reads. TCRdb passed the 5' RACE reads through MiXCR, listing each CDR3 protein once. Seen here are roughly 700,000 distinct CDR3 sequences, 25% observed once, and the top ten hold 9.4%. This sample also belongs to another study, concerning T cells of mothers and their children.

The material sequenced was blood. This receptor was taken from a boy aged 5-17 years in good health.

CDR3 nucleotide sequence: TGCAGTGCTAGAACCGGAAACACCATATATTTT. Protein sequence: CSARTGNTIYF. This rearrangement joins TRBV20-1 to TRBJ1-3; D not resolved. The germline V and J ends were trimmed by 2 bases and 4 bases, with 3 bases remaining between them. CDR1 and CDR2 (germline): DFQATT, SNEGSKA (reference sequence). The length of the CDR3 is 11 residues.